This T cell receptor beta chain originates from a study of T cells in women clearing cervical HPV infection. The wider study: Cases were women with histologically confirmed HPV16-related CIN3 or worse, including a couple of invasive cancers. Study-wide results and limits: Cases carried less TRBV6-7 than controls: roughly 0.12% versus 0.17%.

The germline V gene has CDR1 SGHTA and CDR2 FQGNSA. The CDR3 extends over 15 amino acids. Unmatched junction bases numbered 5, after V lost 1 base and J lost 7 bases. About this clone itself: No antigen is known for it. Read coverage stops 3 residues before the CDR3 terminus; the germline J gene supplies the remainder.

Genomic DNA, averaging roughly 1,200 ng per sample, yielded TCR beta CDR3 via immunoSEQ. Profiling relied on immunoSEQ multiplex PCR, and the TCRdb table lists in-frame clones only, not all of them. In all, the sample yields roughly 40,000 clones. The chain uses TRBV7-2 and TRBJ2-4; TRBD2 matches 9 bases. The specimen sequenced was blood buffy coat. The receptor comes from a woman between 18 and 70 years old with a cervical HPV16 infection that either progressed to CIN3+ or cleared (not recorded which). Incomplete CDR3 DNA: TGTGCCAGCAGCTTAGGCGGGAGGGCCTTTAACATT. Translating gives CASSLGGRAFNI. The complete CDR3 protein is CASSLGGRAFNIQYF.